Listed below are T cell receptor beta chains from one sample, sequenced in a study of response to subunit inactivated influenza vaccine. From the RT-PCR reads, TCRdb called clonotypes with MiXCR, one entry per CDR3 protein. This repertoire shows hundreds of thousands of distinct CDR3 sequences, 20% to 25% found once; its top ten account for about 9.3%. Sequenced material: PBMCs from blood, taken approximately 20 months after vaccination. These receptors were taken from a man aged 50-75 years who received an inactivated influenza vaccine. Both conserved end residues are part of each CDR3. Fields, in order: D gene, V gene, clone size, J gene, CDR3 protein, CDR3 DNA. A D gene is named only where the DNA matches it firmly. Expanded clones are given a class, and other clones once, few, many or no size at all.

>NA|TRBV10-3|NA|TRBJ2-3
CAIRGDTDTQYF
TGTGCCATCAGGGGGGATACAGATACGCAGTATTTT
>NA|TRBV4-2|few|TRBJ1-1
CASSQGAAGKNTEAFF
TGTGCCAGCAGCCAAGGGGCGGCAGGAAAGAACACTGAAGCTTTCTTT
>NA|TRBV7-2|few|TRBJ1-6
CASSFRPTLSNSPLHF
TGTGCCAGCAGCTTCCGTCCTACTCTCAGTAATTCACCCCTCCACTTT
>NA|TRBV29-1|NA|TRBJ2-7
CSVLAKPYEQYF
TGCAGCGTTTTGGCCAAGCCCTACGAGCAGTACTTC
>NA|TRBV12-5|few|TRBJ1-1
CASGLTGGKANTEAFF
TGTGCTAGTGGTTTGACGGGGGGGAAAGCGAACACTGAAGCTTTCTTT
>TRBD1|TRBV20-1|NA|TRBJ1-5
CSARRQGDNQPQHF
TGCAGTGCTAGAAGACAGGGGGACAATCAGCCCCAGCATTTT
>TRBD2|TRBV20-1|NA|TRBJ2-3
CSASGLAGVGPDTQYF
TGCAGTGCTAGCGGACTAGCGGGAGTGGGCCCAGATACGCAGTATTTT
>NA|TRBV5-1|NA|TRBJ1-1
CASSLESQGNTEAFF
TGCGCCAGCAGCTTGGAATCCCAGGGGAACACTGAAGCTTTCTTT
>NA|TRBV29-1|NA|TRBJ2-7
CSAFRAGGFHEQYF
TGCAGCGCGTTCCGGGCTGGAGGTTTCCACGAGCAGTACTTC
>TRBD1|TRBV15|NA|TRBJ2-5
CATSRGDRGQETQYF
TGTGCCACCAGCAGAGGGGACAGGGGTCAAGAGACCCAGTACTTC
>NA|TRBV14|many|TRBJ1-6
CASSQANSPLHF
TGTGCCAGCAGCCAAGCAAATTCACCCCTCCACTTT
>NA|TRBV5-6|few|TRBJ1-3
CASSFPEPGNTIYF
TGTGCCAGCAGCTTTCCCGAGCCTGGAAACACCATATATTTT
>NA|TRBV14|few|TRBJ1-1
CASSPPGLWRTEAFF
TGTGCCAGCAGCCCGCCTGGTTTGTGGCGCACTGAAGCTTTCTTT
>NA|TRBV5-1|few|TRBJ1-1
CASSLVQKNTEAFF
TGCGCCAGCAGCTTGGTACAGAAGAACACTGAAGCTTTCTTT
>TRBD1|TRBV3-1|NA|TRBJ1-2
CASSQGWVGTGLQHSYGYTF
TGTGCCAGCAGCCAAGGGTGGGTCGGGACAGGCCTCCAACATAGCTATGGCTACACCTTC
>NA|TRBV19|few|TRBJ2-1
CASSPRASGQFF
TGTGCCAGTAGTCCGCGAGCTTCGGGGCAGTTCTTC
>TRBD1|TRBV20-1|NA|TRBJ2-1
CSARLTGGGFNSYNEQFF
TGCAGTGCTAGATTGACAGGGGGCGGCTTTAACTCCTACAATGAGCAGTTCTTC
>NA|TRBV20-1|few|TRBJ1-1
CSVPWGAEAFF
TGCAGTGTTCCATGGGGGGCTGAAGCTTTCTTT
>NA|TRBV7-2|many|TRBJ1-1
CASSLGWGPANEAFF
TGTGCCAGCAGCTTAGGCTGGGGACCGGCTAATGAAGCTTTCTTT
>TRBD2|TRBV7-2|NA|TRBJ2-1
CASSAELAGYGNEQFF
TGTGCCAGCAGCGCAGAGCTAGCGGGATATGGCAATGAGCAGTTCTTC
>TRBD2|TRBV10-3|few|TRBJ2-7
CAISAGLAVYEQYF
TGTGCCATCAGTGCGGGACTAGCGGTCTACGAGCAGTACTTC
>NA|TRBV28|many|TRBJ1-6
CASSRPGPGLSLPVSPLHF
TGTGCCAGCAGCCGACCGGGCCCTGGCCTTTCACTGCCGGTTTCACCCCTCCACTTT
>NA|TRBV28|many|TRBJ1-2
CASSPRLVGYTF
TGTGCCAGCAGTCCCCGTCTTGTTGGCTACACCTTC
>NA|TRBV7-2|few|TRBJ1-2
CASSLAGTSPTF
TGTGCCAGCAGCTTAGCCGGGACTTCTCCTACCTTC
>NA|TRBV15|few|TRBJ1-5
CATSRATSSQVTNQPQHF
TGTGCCACCAGCAGAGCTACAAGTTCACAGGTTACTAATCAGCCCCAGCATTTT
>NA|TRBV12-3/TRBV12-4|NA|TRBJ1-6
CASSLGGSHGSPLHF
TGTGCCAGCAGTTTAGGGGGCAGCCACGGGTCACCCCTCCACTTT
>TRBD1|TRBV29-1|once|TRBJ2-7
CSVEYRDRAAREQYF
TGCAGCGTTGAATATCGGGACAGGGCTGCGCGAGAGCAGTACTTC
>TRBD1|TRBV2|NA|TRBJ2-7
CASTQDRGYSYEQYF
TGTGCCAGCACCCAGGACAGGGGGTACTCCTACGAGCAGTACTTC
>NA|TRBV27|many|TRBJ1-2
CASSLSGFYGYTF
TGTGCCAGCAGTTTATCAGGGTTCTATGGCTACACCTTC
>NA|TRBV6-1|NA|TRBJ1-2
CASSRDRSSYGYTF
TGTGCCAGCAGCCGGGACCGATCGTCCTATGGCTACACCTTC
>NA|TRBV4-1|NA|TRBJ2-5
CASSRERGIETQYF
TGCGCCAGCAGCCGAGAAAGAGGAATAGAGACCCAGTACTTC
>NA|TRBV5-1|NA|TRBJ1-1
CASSLGQSMNAEAFF
TGCGCCAGCAGCTTAGGGCAGAGCATGAACGCTGAAGCTTTCTTT
>TRBD1|TRBV5-6|NA|TRBJ2-7
CASSLRATGTGYPYF
TGTGCCAGCAGCTTGAGGGCCACCGGGACAGGGTACCCTTACTTC
>NA|TRBV4-1|few|TRBJ1-6
CASSQLGISYNSPLHF
TGCGCCAGCAGCCAACTAGGGATCTCCTATAATTCACCCCTCCACTTT
>NA|TRBV28|few|TRBJ1-4
CASSARATNEKLFF
TGTGCCAGCAGTGCCAGGGCGACTAATGAAAAACTGTTTTTT
>NA|TRBV18|NA|TRBJ1-3
CASSPSAGSGNTIYF
TGTGCCAGCTCACCATCAGCGGGATCAGGAAACACCATATATTTT
>NA|TRBV12-3/TRBV12-4|few|TRBJ1-2
CASSQRNLGYTF
TGTGCCAGCAGTCAAAGGAACCTGGGATACACCTTC
>NA|TRBV11-2|once|TRBJ2-4
CASSLVPLELLAKNIQYF
TGTGCCAGCAGCTTGGTCCCGTTGGAACTACTAGCCAAAAACATTCAGTACTTC
>NA|TRBV7-8|few|TRBJ2-1
CASSLVPPNEQFF
TGTGCCAGCAGCTTAGTACCCCCCAATGAGCAGTTCTTC
>TRBD1|TRBV27|NA|TRBJ2-3
CASSPGQGADTQYF
TGTGCCAGCAGCCCGGGACAGGGGGCGGATACGCAGTATTTT
>NA|TRBV29-1|NA|TRBJ2-7
CSVRLDYEQYF
TGCAGCGTTCGACTAGACTACGAGCAGTACTTC
>TRBD1|TRBV5-1|few|TRBJ1-2
CASSFAGGNGYTF
TGCGCCAGCAGCTTTGCAGGGGGTAACGGCTACACCTTC
>TRBD2|TRBV12-3/TRBV12-4|NA|TRBJ2-2
CASSTGLVGTGELFF
TGTGCCAGCAGTACCGGACTAGTTGGCACCGGGGAGCTGTTTTTT
>NA|TRBV6-6|NA|TRBJ2-7
CASSNQGPYEQYF
TGTGCCAGCAGTAACCAGGGGCCCTACGAGCAGTACTTC
>TRBD1|TRBV7-9|few|TRBJ2-3
CASSLPPGTGNTDTQYF
TGTGCCAGCAGCTTACCGCCTGGGACAGGGAACACAGATACGCAGTATTTT
>TRBD2|TRBV4-3|once|TRBJ2-7
CASSQETGLVPYEQYF
TGCGCCAGCAGCCAAGAAACGGGACTAGTCCCCTATGAGCAGTACTTC
>NA|TRBV6-2/TRBV6-3|many|TRBJ1-2
CASSPTPTNYGYTF
TGTGCCAGCAGTCCGACACCTACTAACTATGGCTACACCTTC
>NA|TRBV6-1|few|TRBJ1-4
CASTLRVGSNEKLFF
TGTGCCAGCACCCTACGTGTAGGGAGTAATGAAAAACTGTTTTTT
>NA|TRBV20-1|few|TRBJ2-2
CSASDTNTGELFF
TGCAGTGCTAGCGACACGAACACCGGGGAGCTGTTTTTT
>NA|TRBV5-6|NA|TRBJ1-2
CASQDGALSYTF
TGTGCCAGCCAGGACGGAGCACTGAGCTACACCTTC
>NA|TRBV4-2|NA|TRBJ1-4
CASSQDGDKLFF
TGTGCCAGCAGCCAAGATGGAGACAAACTGTTTTTT
>NA|TRBV12-3/TRBV12-4|many|TRBJ2-1
CASSLSHEQFF
TGTGCCAGCAGTTTAAGCCATGAGCAGTTCTTC
>NA|TRBV20-1|few|TRBJ1-4
CSAKKQGWEKLFF
TGCAGTGCAAAGAAGCAGGGCTGGGAAAAACTGTTTTTT
>NA|TRBV10-3|NA|TRBJ1-1
CAIRRREWNTEAFF
TGTGCCATCAGGCGCCGGGAGTGGAACACTGAAGCTTTCTTT
>NA|TRBV12-3/TRBV12-4|few|TRBJ2-2
CASSFRWGNTGELFF
TGTGCCAGCAGTTTTCGGTGGGGAAACACCGGGGAGCTGTTTTTT
>NA|TRBV29-1|few|TRBJ2-7
CSVAGGTVSYEQYF
TGCAGCGTTGCAGGGGGGACAGTGTCCTACGAGCAGTACTTC
>NA|TRBV27|NA|TRBJ2-3
CASSLLGADTQYF
TGTGCCAGCAGTTTATTAGGCGCAGATACGCAGTATTTT